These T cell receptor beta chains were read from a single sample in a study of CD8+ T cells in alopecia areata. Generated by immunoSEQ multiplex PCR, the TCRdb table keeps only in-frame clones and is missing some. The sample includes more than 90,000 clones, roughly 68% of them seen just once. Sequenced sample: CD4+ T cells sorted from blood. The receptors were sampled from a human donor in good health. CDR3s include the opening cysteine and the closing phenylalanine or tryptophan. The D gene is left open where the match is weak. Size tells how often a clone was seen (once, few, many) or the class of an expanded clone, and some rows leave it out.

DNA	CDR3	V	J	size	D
TGTGCCTGGGTCGACAGGGACACTGAAGCTTTCTTT	CAWVDRDTEAFF	TRBV30	TRBJ1-1	-	TRBD1
TGCGCCAGCAGCGCGGGGACAGAAGGAAACACCATATATTTT	CASSAGTEGNTIYF	TRBV5-1	TRBJ1-3	-	TRBD1
TGTGCCAGCAGCACCGCCCCCGCGCGCCGCGAGCAGTACTTC	CASSTAPARREQYF	TRBV5-6	TRBJ2-7	-	-
TGTGCCAGCAGCTTAGGGGGTGCAGGGTTCGGAAACACCATATATTTT	CASSLGGAGFGNTIYF	TRBV7-2	TRBJ1-3	-	-
TGCGCCAGCAGCTTGGGACAGGGGAATGAAAAACTGTTTTTT	CASSLGQGNEKLFF	TRBV5-1	TRBJ1-4	-	TRBD1
TGTGCCAGCAGGATTAGCGGGGGGCAAAACATTCAGTACTTC	CASRISGGQNIQYF	TRBV6-5	TRBJ2-4	few	TRBD2
TGTGCCAGCAGTTTATCGTACCGTGGGGAGACCCAGTACTTC	CASSLSYRGETQYF	TRBV27	TRBJ2-5	few	-
TGTGCCAGCAGCTTGGGATCGGACACCGATTCACCCCTCCACTTT	CASSLGSDTDSPLHF	TRBV5-6	TRBJ1-6	few	-
TGTGCCAGCAGCTTAGGGGGCGGGGTCGAGGAGACCCAGTACTTC	CASSLGGGVEETQYF	TRBV11-2	TRBJ2-5	few	-
TGCAGCGTGTCGGAGGGGCCCTACGAGCAGTACTTC	CSVSEGPYEQYF	TRBV29-1	TRBJ2-7	-	-
TGTGCCTGGGGGACAGGGCTCGGCAATGAGCAGTTCTTC	CAWGTGLGNEQFF	TRBV30	TRBJ2-1	-	TRBD1
TGCAGCGTTAGGACAGCCCAAGAGACCCAGTACTTC	CSVRTAQETQYF	TRBV29-1	TRBJ2-5	few	-
TGCAGTGCTAGGCAACAGAGTGGCTACACCTTC	CSARQQSGYTF	TRBV20-1	TRBJ1-2	-	-
TGTGCCAGCAGCCCCTGGGGGGGCGGTGAGCAGTTCTTC	CASSPWGGGEQFF	TRBV7-9	TRBJ2-1	-	-
TGTGCCTGGACTGCGGGACACCAGAAGGTCTATGGCTACACCTTC	CAWTAGHQKVYGYTF	TRBV30	TRBJ1-2	-	-
TGCAGTGCTCGGACTACTATAGAGCAGTACTTC	CSARTTIEQYF	TRBV20-1	TRBJ2-7	-	-
TGTGCCAGCAGTACCCGCATGGGGGCCGGGGAGCTGTTTTTT	CASSTRMGAGELFF	TRBV25-1	TRBJ2-2	-	-
TGTGCCAGCAGCTCTGTGGGGACCTACACAGATACGCAGTATTTT	CASSSVGTYTDTQYF	TRBV9	TRBJ2-3	-	-
TGTGCCAGCAGCTTCGGCATCCGAGGCAATCAGCCCCAGCATTTT	CASSFGIRGNQPQHF	TRBV5-6	TRBJ1-5	-	-
TGTGCCAGCTCACCGCCCCTAAAGGAGACCCAGTACTTC	CASSPPLKETQYF	TRBV18	TRBJ2-5	few	-
TGTGCCAGCAGCTTAGCCCCCAGGGTGGAGGGCTACACCTTC	CASSLAPRVEGYTF	TRBV7-8	TRBJ1-2	-	-
TGCAGCGTTGGAGGGAGGGAATCCTACGAGCAGTACTTC	CSVGGRESYEQYF	TRBV29-1	TRBJ2-7	-	TRBD2
TGTGCCAGCAGCTTCGACAGCTGGACAGATACGCAGTATTTT	CASSFDSWTDTQYF	TRBV5-6	TRBJ2-3	-	-
TGTGCCTCCGGACAGGGGGCCTACAATGAGCAGTTCTTC	CASGQGAYNEQFF	TRBV30	TRBJ2-1	-	TRBD1
TGTGCCTGGAGTGTACTGGCTAGCGGGGGGAGTGAGCAGTTCTTC	CAWSVLASGGSEQFF	TRBV30	TRBJ2-1	-	TRBD2
TGCAGCGTTGAAATACAGGGGGCCAGTTTTGTTGACACTGAAGCTTTCTTT	CSVEIQGASFVDTEAFF	TRBV29-1	TRBJ1-1	-	TRBD1
TGCGCCAGCAGCTTGGGCAGCCAAGAGACCCAGTACTTC	CASSLGSQETQYF	TRBV5-1	TRBJ2-5	few	-
TGTGCCAGCAGCTCCAGGGGGAAGACAGATACGCAGTATTTT	CASSSRGKTDTQYF	TRBV11-2	TRBJ2-3	few	TRBD1
TGTGCCAGCAGGGTGAGGGTCTCCTACAATGAGCAGTTCTTC	CASRVRVSYNEQFF	TRBV9	TRBJ2-1	-	-
TGCAGTGCTAGGCCGGGGACTGAAGCTTTCTTT	CSARPGTEAFF	TRBV20-1	TRBJ1-1	-	-
TGCAGTGCTAGGGGGGGCTACGAGCAGTACTTC	CSARGGYEQYF	TRBV20-1	TRBJ2-7	few	-
TGTGCCAGCAGCTTTGTCAGTCTTGCATTAGAGACCCAGTACTTC	CASSFVSLALETQYF	TRBV5-6	TRBJ2-5	-	-
TGTGCCAGCACTGCCGGGGCAGGTCATGAAGCTTTCTTT	CASTAGAGHEAFF	TRBV7-6	TRBJ1-1	many	-
TGTGCCTGGAGTGTACGGGGTACGAATGGCTACACCTTC	CAWSVRGTNGYTF	TRBV30	TRBJ1-2	-	-
TGTGCCAGCACCCTAGCGGGGTCTGGCTATGGCTACACCTTC	CASTLAGSGYGYTF	TRBV28	TRBJ1-2	-	-
TGCAGCGCCCTCACCGGGACGCACACCGGGGAGCTGTTTTTT	CSALTGTHTGELFF	TRBV29-1	TRBJ2-2	once	-
TGTGCCAGCAGCTCGGGGTGGAGTAGTAAACGAACTGAAGCTTTCTTT	CASSSGWSSKRTEAFF	TRBV7-2	TRBJ1-1	-	-
TGTGCCAGCAGTCCGGGACCCTACGAGCAGTACTTC	CASSPGPYEQYF	TRBV6-5	TRBJ2-7	-	-
TGTGCCAGCTCACCACCGGAACACAGGGGAGCCACTGAAGCTTTCTTT	CASSPPEHRGATEAFF	TRBV18	TRBJ1-1	-	TRBD1
TGTGCCAGCAGTTTAGGAGATACGCAGTATTTT	CASSLGDTQYF	TRBV27	TRBJ2-3	-	-
TGTGCCAGCAGGGTCGGGGGGGCAGATACGCAGTATTTT	CASRVGGADTQYF	TRBV28	TRBJ2-3	-	TRBD2
TGTGCCAGCCGCCCGTATGGAGGTGGCTACACCTTC	CASRPYGGGYTF	TRBV11-2	TRBJ1-2	-	-